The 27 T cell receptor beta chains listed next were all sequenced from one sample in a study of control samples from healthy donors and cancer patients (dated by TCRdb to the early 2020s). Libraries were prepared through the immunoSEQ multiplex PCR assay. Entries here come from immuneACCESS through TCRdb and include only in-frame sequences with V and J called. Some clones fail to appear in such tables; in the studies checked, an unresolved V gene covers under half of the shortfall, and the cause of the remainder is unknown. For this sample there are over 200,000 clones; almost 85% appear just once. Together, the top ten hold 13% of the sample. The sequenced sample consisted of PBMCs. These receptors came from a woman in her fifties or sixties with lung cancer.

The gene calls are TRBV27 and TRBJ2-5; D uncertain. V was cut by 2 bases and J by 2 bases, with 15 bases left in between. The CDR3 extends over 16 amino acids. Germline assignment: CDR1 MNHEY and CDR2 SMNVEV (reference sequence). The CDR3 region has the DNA TGTGCCAGCAGTTTAAATTCCCCGGCAGGTCAAGAGACCCAGTACTTC. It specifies CASSLNSPAGQETQYF.

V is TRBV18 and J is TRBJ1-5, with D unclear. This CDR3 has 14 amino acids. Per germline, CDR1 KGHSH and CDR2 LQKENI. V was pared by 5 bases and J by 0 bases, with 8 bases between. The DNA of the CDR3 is TGTGCCAGCTCAACGACGGATAGCAATCAGCCCCAGCATTTT. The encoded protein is CASSTTDSNQPQHF.

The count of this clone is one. CDR3 amino acids: CASRAGGQSEKLFF. The CDR3 DNA reads as TGTGCCAGCAGGGCGGGAGGACAGAGCGAAAAACTGTTTTTT. The rearrangement uses TRBV2 and TRBJ1-4; D is perhaps TRBD1 (6 bases). CDR1 and CDR2 (germline): SNHLY, FYNNEI. This CDR3 is 14 amino acids long. Trimming shortened V by 6 bases and J by 8 bases, and 16 bases separated the two germline ends.

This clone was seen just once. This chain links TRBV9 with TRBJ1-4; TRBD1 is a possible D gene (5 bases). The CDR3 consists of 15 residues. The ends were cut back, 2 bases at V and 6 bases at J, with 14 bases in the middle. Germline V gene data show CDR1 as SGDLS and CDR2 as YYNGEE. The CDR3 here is CASSVGPTGDEKLFF. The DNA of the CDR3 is TGTGCCAGCAGCGTGGGACCCACCGGGGATGAAAAACTGTTTTTT.

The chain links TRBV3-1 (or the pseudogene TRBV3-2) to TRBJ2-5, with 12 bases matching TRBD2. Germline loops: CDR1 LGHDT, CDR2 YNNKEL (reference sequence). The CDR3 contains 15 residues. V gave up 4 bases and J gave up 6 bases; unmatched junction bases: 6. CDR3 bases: TGTGCCAGCAGCCCACTAGCGGGAGGCAGAAAGACCCAGTACTTC. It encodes CASSPLAGGRKTQYF.

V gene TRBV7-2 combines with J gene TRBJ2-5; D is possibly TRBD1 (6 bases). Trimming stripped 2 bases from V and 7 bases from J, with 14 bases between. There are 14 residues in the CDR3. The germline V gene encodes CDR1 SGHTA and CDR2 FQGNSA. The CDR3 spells CASSLTGATGTQYF. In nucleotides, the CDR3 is TGTGCCAGCAGCTTAACAGGAGCGACAGGGACCCAGTACTTC.

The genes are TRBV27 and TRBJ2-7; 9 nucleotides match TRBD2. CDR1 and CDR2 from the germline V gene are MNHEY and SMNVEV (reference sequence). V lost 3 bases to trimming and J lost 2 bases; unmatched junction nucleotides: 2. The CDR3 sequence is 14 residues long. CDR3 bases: TGTGCCAGCAGTTTGGCGGGGGGGCCCTACGAGCAGTACTTC. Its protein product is CASSLAGGPYEQYF.

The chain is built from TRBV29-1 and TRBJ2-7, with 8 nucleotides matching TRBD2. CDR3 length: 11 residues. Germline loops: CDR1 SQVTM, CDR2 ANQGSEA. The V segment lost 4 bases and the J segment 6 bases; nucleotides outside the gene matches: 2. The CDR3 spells CSVGGGSEQYF. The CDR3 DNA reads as TGCAGCGTTGGCGGGGGGTCCGAGCAGTACTTC.

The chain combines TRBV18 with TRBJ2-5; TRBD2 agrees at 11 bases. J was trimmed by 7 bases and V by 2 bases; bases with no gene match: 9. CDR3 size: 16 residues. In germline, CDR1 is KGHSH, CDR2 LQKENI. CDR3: CASSPALAGVYGTQYF. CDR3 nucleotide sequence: TGTGCCAGCTCACCAGCACTAGCGGGAGTCTACGGGACCCAGTACTTC.

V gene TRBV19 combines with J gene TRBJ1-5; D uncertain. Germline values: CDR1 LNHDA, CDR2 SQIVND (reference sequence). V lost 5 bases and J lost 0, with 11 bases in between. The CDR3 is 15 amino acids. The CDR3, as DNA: TGTGCCAGTAGTTTATACGCGGGTAGCAATCAGCCCCAGCATTTT. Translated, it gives CASSLYAGSNQPQHF. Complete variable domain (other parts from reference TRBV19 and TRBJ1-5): DGGITQSPKYLFRKEGQNVTLSCEQNLNHDAMYWYRQDPGQGLRLIYYSQIVNDFQKGDIAEGYSVSREKKESFPLTVTSAQKNPTAFYLCASSLYAGSNQPQHFGDGTRLSIL.

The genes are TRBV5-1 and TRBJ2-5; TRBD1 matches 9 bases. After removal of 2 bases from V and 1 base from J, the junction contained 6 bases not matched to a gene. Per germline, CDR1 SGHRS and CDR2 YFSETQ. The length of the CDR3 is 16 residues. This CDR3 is CASSFTGGATQETQYF. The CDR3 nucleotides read TGCGCCAGCAGCTTTACAGGGGGCGCGACCCAAGAGACCCAGTACTTC. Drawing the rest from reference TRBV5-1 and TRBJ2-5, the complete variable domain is KAGVTQTPRYLIKTRGQQVTLSCSPISGHRSVSWYQQTPGQGLQFLFEYFSETQRNKGNFPGRFSGRQFSNSRSEMNVSTLELGDSALYLCASSFTGGATQETQYFGPGTRLLVL.

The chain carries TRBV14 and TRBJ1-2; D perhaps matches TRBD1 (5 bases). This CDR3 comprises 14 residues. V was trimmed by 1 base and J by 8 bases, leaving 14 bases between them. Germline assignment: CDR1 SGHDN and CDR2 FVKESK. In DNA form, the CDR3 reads TGTGCCAGCAGCCAAGCTCAGGGCTTGAGAGGCTACACCTTC. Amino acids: CASSQAQGLRGYTF.

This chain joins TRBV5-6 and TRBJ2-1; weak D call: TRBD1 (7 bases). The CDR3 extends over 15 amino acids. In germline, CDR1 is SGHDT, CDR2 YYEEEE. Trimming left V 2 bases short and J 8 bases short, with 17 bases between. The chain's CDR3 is CASSLIRLGGHEQFF. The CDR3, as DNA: TGTGCCAGCAGCTTAATACGACTAGGGGGCCATGAGCAGTTCTTC.

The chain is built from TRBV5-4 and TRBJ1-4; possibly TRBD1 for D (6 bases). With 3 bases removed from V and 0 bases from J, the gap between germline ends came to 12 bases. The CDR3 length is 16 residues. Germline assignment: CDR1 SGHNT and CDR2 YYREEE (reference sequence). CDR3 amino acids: CASSWGTNPTNEKLFF. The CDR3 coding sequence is TGTGCCAGCAGCTGGGGGACAAATCCAACTAATGAAAAACTGTTTTTT.

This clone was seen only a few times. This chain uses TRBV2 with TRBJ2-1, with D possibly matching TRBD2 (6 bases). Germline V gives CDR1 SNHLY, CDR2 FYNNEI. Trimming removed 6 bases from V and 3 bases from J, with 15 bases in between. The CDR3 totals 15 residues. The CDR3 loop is CASRSDYYLYNEQFF. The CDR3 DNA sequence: TGTGCCAGCAGGTCGGACTACTACCTCTACAATGAGCAGTTCTTC.

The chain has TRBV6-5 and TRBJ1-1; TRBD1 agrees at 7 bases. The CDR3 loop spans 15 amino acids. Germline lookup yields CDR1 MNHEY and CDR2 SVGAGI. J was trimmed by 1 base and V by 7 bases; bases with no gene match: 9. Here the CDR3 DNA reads TGTGCCAGCACCCTCACGACAGGGACGAACACTGAAGCTTTCTTT. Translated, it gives CASTLTTGTNTEAFF.

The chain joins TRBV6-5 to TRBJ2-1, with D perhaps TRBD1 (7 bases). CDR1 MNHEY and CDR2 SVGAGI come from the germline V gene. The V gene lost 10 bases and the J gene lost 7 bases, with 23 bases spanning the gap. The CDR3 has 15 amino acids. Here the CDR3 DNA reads TGTGCCACCGCAAATCAGGGGGGCCGGGGTAATGAGCAGTTCTTC. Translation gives CATANQGGRGNEQFF.

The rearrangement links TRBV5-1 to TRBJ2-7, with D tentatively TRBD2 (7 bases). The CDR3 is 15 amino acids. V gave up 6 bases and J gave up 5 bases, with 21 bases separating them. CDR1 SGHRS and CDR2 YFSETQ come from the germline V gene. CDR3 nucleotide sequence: TGCGCCAGCAACCCGGGATGGGGGGGCCGGGACGAGCAGTACTTC. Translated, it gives CASNPGWGGRDEQYF.

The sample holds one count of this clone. DNA for the CDR3: TGTGCCAGCAGTTTCCCAGGGCGGAACACTGAAGCTTTCTTT. Translating gives CASSFPGRNTEAFF. The chain uses TRBV28 and TRBJ1-1; possibly TRBD1 for D (5 bases). The CDR3 is 14 amino acids. V was trimmed by 3 bases and J by 1 base, leaving 9 bases between them. Germline values: CDR1 MDHEN, CDR2 SYDVKM.

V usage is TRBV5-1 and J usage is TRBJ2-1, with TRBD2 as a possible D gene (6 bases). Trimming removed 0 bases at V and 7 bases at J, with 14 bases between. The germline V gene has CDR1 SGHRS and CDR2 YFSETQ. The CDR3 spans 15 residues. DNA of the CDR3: TGCGCCAGCAGCTTGGGGGGCGGGATCTTGAATGAGCAGTTCTTC. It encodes CASSLGGGILNEQFF.

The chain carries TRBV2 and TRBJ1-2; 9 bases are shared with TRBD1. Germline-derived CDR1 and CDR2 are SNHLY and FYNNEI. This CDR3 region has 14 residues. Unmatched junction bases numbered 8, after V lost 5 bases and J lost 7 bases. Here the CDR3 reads CASSWTGASSGYTF. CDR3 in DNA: TGTGCCAGCAGTTGGACAGGGGCCTCGAGTGGCTACACCTTC.

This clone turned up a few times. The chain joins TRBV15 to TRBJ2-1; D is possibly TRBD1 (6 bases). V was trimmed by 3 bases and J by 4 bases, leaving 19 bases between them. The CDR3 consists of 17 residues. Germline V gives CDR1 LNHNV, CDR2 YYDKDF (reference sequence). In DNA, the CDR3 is TGTGCCACCAGCAGGCCGGTCCCGGGGACACAGTACAATGAGCAGTTCTTC. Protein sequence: CATSRPVPGTQYNEQFF.

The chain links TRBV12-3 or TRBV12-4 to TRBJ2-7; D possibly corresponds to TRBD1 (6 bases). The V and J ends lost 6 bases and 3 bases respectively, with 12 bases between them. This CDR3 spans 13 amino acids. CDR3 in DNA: TGTGCCAGCAGCGCGGACAGATTCTACGAGCAGTACTTC. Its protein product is CASSADRFYEQYF.

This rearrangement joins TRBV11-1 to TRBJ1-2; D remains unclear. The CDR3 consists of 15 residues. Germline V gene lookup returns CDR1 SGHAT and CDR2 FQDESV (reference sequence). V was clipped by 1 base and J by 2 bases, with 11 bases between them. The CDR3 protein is CASSLDRPTNYGYTF. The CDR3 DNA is TGTGCCAGCAGCTTAGATAGACCGACGAACTATGGCTACACCTTC.

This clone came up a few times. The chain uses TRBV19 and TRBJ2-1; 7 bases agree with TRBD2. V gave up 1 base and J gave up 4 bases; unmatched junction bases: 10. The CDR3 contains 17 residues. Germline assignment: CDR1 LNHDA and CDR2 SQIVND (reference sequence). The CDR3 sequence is CASSIVTSAEGYNEQFF. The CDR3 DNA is TGTGCCAGTAGTATAGTCACTAGCGCCGAGGGTTACAATGAGCAGTTCTTC.

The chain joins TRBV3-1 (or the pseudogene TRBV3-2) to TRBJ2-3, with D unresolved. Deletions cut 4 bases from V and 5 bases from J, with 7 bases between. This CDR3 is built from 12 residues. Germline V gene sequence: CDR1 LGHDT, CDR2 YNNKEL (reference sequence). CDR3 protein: CASSPWKDTQYF. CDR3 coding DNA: TGTGCCAGCAGCCCCTGGAAAGATACGCAGTATTTT.

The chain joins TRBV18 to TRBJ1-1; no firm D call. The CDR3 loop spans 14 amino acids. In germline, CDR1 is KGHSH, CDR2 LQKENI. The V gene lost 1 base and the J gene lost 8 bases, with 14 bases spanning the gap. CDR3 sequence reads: CASSPRSGYLEAFF. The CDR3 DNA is TGTGCCAGCTCACCACGCAGCGGATACCTAGAAGCTTTCTTT.